The source of this T cell receptor (beta chain) is a study of T cell responses to AZD1222 COVID-19 vaccine (dated by TCRdb to the early 2020s). Turning to the overall study: TCR sequencing was performed for some 250 trial participants, of whom 200 to 210 were given two doses of AZD1222 and around 25 were given two doses of MenACWY control vaccine. Enrollment into the trials was organized by age into subgroups of 18-55, 56-69 and 70-plus years, and those subgroups contained roughly 150, 30 and 60 TCR-sequenced participants, respectively. Here is what the overall study found, with its caveats: A significant rise in spike-specific TCR breadth and depth was observed after two AZD1222 doses relative to day 0 and relative to MenACWY recipients. No day 14 peak-response samples were available, so repertoires were characterized only after the peak T cell response. Conclusions about previously exposed vaccinees are limited, since just 6 or 7 AZD1222 recipients were seropositive for SARS-CoV-2 at baseline. Nearly half of unique spike-specific TCRs reportedly recognized epitopes outside regions mutated in the B.1.351 and B.1.1.7 variants. In the small 56-69-year group, the increase in depth fell short of significance, most likely because of low power. The whole spike protein was spanned by vaccine-associated CD4 TCRs, and dominant responses were seen in regions 160-218 and 743-854. Participants were mostly white British, with more females than males. The authors suggested clonal diversity may have been underestimated.

Points on this clone: Its binding antigen is unknown. No base qualities exist here, and no much larger clone lies one base off it.

Taken with the paper, the label for time point translates to: baseline before first vaccination. Interpreted using the paper, the treatment or condition label stands for: meningococcal conjugate vaccine given as trial control. Vaccinee samples were obtained from the UK trials COV001 and COV002, which included a single-blind randomized controlled phase 2/3 trial of AZD1222 (ChAdOx1 nCoV-19) in healthy adults. For TCRbeta chain sequencing, PBMC samples from trial participants were taken at day 0 and at day 28 after the second dose. The CDR3 regions of human TCRbeta chains were analyzed by immunosequencing. In the paper's pipeline: TCRs in the repertoires were matched against a reference library of SARS-CoV-2-specific TCRs that had been generated with the MIRA antigen-specificity platform. Breadth was defined as the fraction of unique TCRs that were SARS-CoV-2-associated, and depth was defined as the fraction of total T cells that were SARS-CoV-2-associated. Using the MIRA data, each spike-specific TCR was assigned both to the spike region to which the TCR was reactive and to a CD4 or CD8 class. Log10-transformed breadth and depth values were compared by one-way ANOVA with Sidak's multiple comparisons tests. TCRdb holds this immuneACCESS table with in-frame rearrangements only. Some clones are missing; in checked studies, unresolved V genes explain under half, and the rest has no known cause. The V and J calls and the clone size are those of that table, but D and trimming were determined from the DNA. The sample yields roughly 49,000 clones; 79% were counted once. The top ten clonotypes cover 20% to 25% of the sample.

The germline ends are 30 bases apart after V is trimmed by 0 bases and J by 4 bases. The germline V gene (reference sequence) provides CDR1 LGHDT and CDR2 YNNKEL. The CDR3 goes from the cysteine to the phenylalanine over 22 residues. The sequence is cut down to CDR3 DNA, 66 bases in frame from base 1. This sequence originates from an adult in good health. The sequence is built from TRBV3-1 (or the pseudogene TRBV3-2) and TRBJ1-4; no confident D gene assignment can be made. Here the sequenced sample was peripheral blood, taken on day 0 of MenACWY control vaccination. The DNA sequence is as follows: TGTGCCAGCAGCCAAGATAATGGCGGCAGACCAAGCTTACGAGCAGATAATGAAAAACTGTTTTTT. Translated, it gives CASSQDNGGRPSLRADNEKLFF.